This T cell receptor beta chain emerged from a study of beta chain features in type 1 diabetes. Background on the study: Healthy donors and patients showed comparable age, gender and cell yields. Study-level findings and limits: Type 1 diabetes patients had moderately but significantly shorter TCRB CDR3s in all four CD4+ subsets. Fewer insertions but more deletions were seen at VDJ junctions in type 1 diabetes patients.

Of note for this clone: Its antigen is not identified. At the DNA level, this CDR3 is encoded by other sequences in the same sample as well.

Reverse transcribing all isolated RNA meant expressed TCRB transcripts were sequenced. Assay used: immunoSEQ multiplex PCR; TCRdb lists only in-frame clones, some missing. In the table there are about 260,000 clones, about 63% of which are singletons. The authors obtained over 95% purity in all sorted populations. V dropped 3 bases and J dropped 6 bases, with 4 bases sitting between them. Germline V CDR1 and CDR2: DFQATT, SNEGSKA (reference sequence). This CDR3 comprises 10 residues. The source is a man younger than 40 in good health. The genes are TRBV20-1 and TRBJ2-3; D uncertain. The sequencing input was naive CD4+ T cells from blood. The CDR3: CSARGDTQYF. DNA for the CDR3: TGCAGTGCTAGGGGGGATACGCAGTATTTT.